This passage covers 15 T cell receptor beta chains from one sample sequenced in a study of T cell responses to AZD1222 COVID-19 vaccine. TCRdb's copy holds only in-frame clones and misses some; the assay was immunoSEQ multiplex PCR. This table holds roughly 110,000 clones, around 91% found once. The starting material was peripheral blood, obtained 28 days after the second AZD1222 dose. These receptors were collected from an adult who received the AZD1222 COVID-19 vaccine.

The chain recombines TRBV6-2 or TRBV6-3 with TRBJ1-2; 8 bases align to TRBD1. The trim removed 6 bases at V and 8 bases at J, leaving 20 bases unmatched. CDR3 length: 17 residues. Germline V gene sequence: CDR1 MNHEY, CDR2 SVGEGT. DNA for the CDR3: TGTGCCAGCAGCCCCGGGACAGGCCCTCAGACTAACCGAGGCTACACCTTC. This codes for CASSPGTGPQTNRGYTF.

The chain recombines TRBV10-3 with TRBJ2-3; D ambiguous. Germline loops: CDR1 ENHRY, CDR2 SYGVKD. V gave up 3 bases and J gave up 0 bases, with 10 bases separating them. This CDR3 region has 15 residues. This chain's CDR3 is CAISESNGSTDTQYF. DNA of the CDR3: TGTGCCATCAGTGAAAGTAACGGTAGCACAGATACGCAGTATTTT.

The chain links TRBV5-6 to TRBJ1-2; D unresolved. Trimming removed 4 bases from V and 8 bases from J, with 15 bases in between. Germline V gene sequence: CDR1 SGHDT, CDR2 YYEEEE. The CDR3 length is 13 residues. The CDR3 reads CASSLPGWWGYTF. The CDR3 DNA reads TGTGCCAGCAGCCTACCCGGGTGGTGGGGCTACACCTTC.

V usage is TRBV7-3 and J usage is TRBJ2-7; 7 bases are a match to TRBD2. V trimming: 5 bases; J trimming: 4 bases; junction bases outside the gene matches: 5. The CDR3 runs 13 residues. CDR1 SGHTA and CDR2 FQGTGA come from the germline V gene. The CDR3 DNA reads as TGTGCCAGCAGCGCCGGGAGGATTTACGAGCAGTACTTC. This encodes CASSAGRIYEQYF.

V usage is TRBV7-9 and J usage is TRBJ1-5; D remains ambiguous. This CDR3 region has 14 residues. V dropped 1 base and J dropped 5 bases, with 9 bases sitting between them. CDR1 is SEHNR, CDR2 FQNEAQ, per germline (reference sequence). CDR3 loop: CASSLGGGDQPQHF. CDR3 nucleotides: TGTGCCAGCAGCTTAGGCGGTGGAGATCAGCCCCAGCATTTT.

The chain joins TRBV4-3 to TRBJ2-7, with D possibly matching TRBD2 (5 bases). The germline gives CDR1 LGHNA, CDR2 YSLEER. V gave up 1 base and J gave up 2 bases, with 9 bases separating them. CDR3 length: 14 residues. CDR3 DNA: TGCGCCAGCAGCCAAGGACTATTTACCTACGAGCAGTACTTC. Translation gives CASSQGLFTYEQYF.

This clone turned up a few times. The chain carries TRBV4-2 and TRBJ2-7, with D perhaps TRBD1 (5 bases). The germline gives CDR1 LGHNA, CDR2 YNFKEQ. The CDR3 length is 16 residues. Trimming left V 0 bases short and J 7 bases short, with 19 bases between. CDR3 in DNA: TGTGCCAGCAGCCAAGATTTTGTAGGGGTAGTCGGAGAGCAGTACTTC. It encodes CASSQDFVGVVGEQYF.

V is TRBV12-3 or TRBV12-4 and J is TRBJ2-7, with 7 bases that match TRBD1. The CDR3 covers 12 residues. With 4 bases clipped from V and 4 bases from J, the junction kept 1 base outside the gene matches. The CDR3 DNA reads TGTGCCAGCAGTTACAGGGGTTACGAGCAGTACTTC. Translation gives CASSYRGYEQYF.

The V and J genes are TRBV29-1 and TRBJ2-2; D possibly corresponds to TRBD2 (5 bases). Germline CDR1 reads SQVTM; CDR2 reads ANQGSEA. CDR3 length equals 14 residues. V lost 6 bases, J lost 3 bases, and 14 bases lay in between. The CDR3 protein is CSVSGGSDTGELFF. The CDR3 DNA follows: TGCAGCGTGAGCGGCGGCTCGGACACCGGGGAGCTGTTTTTT.

This clone was counted only a few times. This chain connects TRBV14 to TRBJ2-7, with D perhaps TRBD1 (5 bases). The CDR3 loop spans 15 amino acids. The V end was cut by 4 bases, the J end by 1 base, with 14 bases between. Germline values: CDR1 SGHDN, CDR2 FVKESK. For the CDR3, the DNA is TGTGCCAGCAGCCGTTATCCAGGGTTGTCCTACGAGCAGTACTTC. The encoded protein is CASSRYPGLSYEQYF.

The chain joins TRBV25-1 to TRBJ2-5, with TRBD2 matching 10 bases. The V segment lost 2 bases and the J segment 5 bases; nucleotides outside the gene matches: 14. The CDR3 totals 18 residues. Germline V CDR1 and CDR2: MGHDK, SYGVNS. CDR3 protein: CASSERTSGMSPVETQYF. The DNA of the CDR3 is TGTGCCAGCAGTGAAAGGACTAGCGGAATGTCCCCCGTCGAGACCCAGTACTTC.

The chain has TRBV5-1 and TRBJ2-7; the D gene is possibly TRBD1 (6 bases). The length of the CDR3 is 14 residues. CDR1 is SGHRS and CDR2 is YFSETQ in the germline V gene. V dropped 4 bases and J dropped 3 bases, with 14 bases sitting between them. The CDR3 nucleotides are TGCGCCAGCAGCACGACAGGTACTAGCTACGAGCAGTACTTC. This encodes CASSTTGTSYEQYF. The whole variable domain, remainder taken from reference TRBV5-1 and TRBJ2-7, is KAGVTQTPRYLIKTRGQQVTLSCSPISGHRSVSWYQQTPGQGLQFLFEYFSETQRNKGNFPGRFSGRQFSNSRSEMNVSTLELGDSALYLCASSTTGTSYEQYFGPGTRLTVT.

The chain uses TRBV19 and TRBJ1-3; D remains ambiguous. The CDR3 spans 12 residues. Germline V gene sequence: CDR1 LNHDA, CDR2 SQIVND (reference sequence). V was pared by 7 bases and J by 2 bases, with 6 bases between. CDR3 sequence: CASTSPGNTIYF. The CDR3 DNA reads TGTGCCAGTACCTCCCCTGGAAACACCATATATTTT.

The chain combines TRBV4-3 with TRBJ2-1; 8 positions agree with TRBD1. Per germline, CDR1 LGHNA and CDR2 YSLEER. V was clipped by 4 bases and J by 3 bases; unmatched bases: 5. CDR3 length: 15 amino acids. The DNA for the CDR3 is TGCGCCAGCAGCCGGAACAGGGGGAACTACAATGAGCAGTTCTTC. This encodes CASSRNRGNYNEQFF.

The V and J genes are TRBV9 and TRBJ1-1, with 7 bases lining up with TRBD1. Trimming removed 3 bases from V and 5 bases from J; junction bases left unmatched: 13. Germline V CDR1 and CDR2: SGDLS, YYNGEE. The CDR3 covers 16 residues. The CDR3 nucleotides read TGTGCCAGCAGCGGGAGAACCGGGACAGCTAATACTGAAGCTTTCTTT. Translated, it gives CASSGRTGTANTEAFF.